The present T cell receptor beta chain was sequenced within a study of cytomegalovirus exposure and HLA in healthy donors. PCR involved 60 Vbeta and 13 Jbeta primers. TCRdb's copy holds only in-frame clones and misses some; the assay was immunoSEQ multiplex PCR. The sample lists 150,000 or so clones, 60% to 80% seen once, with roughly 0.69% in the top ten. The CDR3 sequence is 12 residues long. CDR1 is SGHTA and CDR2 is FQGNSA in the germline V gene. V gave up 5 bases and J gave up 8 bases, with 12 bases separating them. To note about this clone: Its target is unknown. Different DNA sequences within this sample yield the same CDR3.

Likely unrecorded immune exposures existed in these nominally healthy donors. General study results and limits: There were some public TCRs occurring in many donors, but most TCR sequences were rare. As was reported, the classifier diagnosed cytomegalovirus status with high specificity and sensitivity.

Sequencing input: PBMCs. This clonotype was obtained from a male donor in good health and CMV-seronegative. The chain joins TRBV7-2 to TRBJ1-2, with TRBD1 as a possible D gene (6 bases). The CDR3 DNA sequence: TGTGCCAGCAGCCCCCAGGGGTACGGCTACACCTTC. It encodes CASSPQGYGYTF.